The 14 T cell receptor beta chains below come from one sample, sequenced in a study of B cell selection in AIRE deficiency. The repertoire was sequenced with immunoSEQ multiplex PCR; TCRdb's copy has only in-frame clones and lacks some. The repertoire holds some 21,000 clones, 94% seen once, with 1.5% to 2.5% in the top ten. The regulatory T cell sort gate was CD4+CD25hiCD127low/negative. The sample comprised Tregs sorted from PBMCs. All receptors come from a human donor with AIRE deficiency.

The chain recombines TRBV27 with TRBJ1-4, with TRBD1 matching over 8 bases. The V gene end was trimmed by 8 bases and the J gene end by 10 bases; junction bases not matched to a gene: 6. From germline, CDR1 is MNHEY and CDR2 SMNVEV (reference sequence). The CDR3 consists of 12 residues. CDR3 protein: CASGGTGGKLFF. CDR3 nucleotide sequence: TGTGCCAGCGGGGGGACAGGCGGAAAACTGTTTTTT.

The chain has TRBV5-5 and TRBJ2-3; D is unclear. Trimming took 4 bases from V and 1 from J, leaving 10 bases between them. CDR1 and CDR2 (germline): SGHKS, YYEKEE (reference sequence). The length of the CDR3 is 14 residues. Here the CDR3 reads CASSRSYGTDTQYF. CDR3 in DNA: TGTGCCAGCAGCCGCAGTTATGGCACAGATACGCAGTATTTT.

CDR3 coding DNA: TGTGCCAGCAGCTCACCGAGCTCCTACGAGCAGTACTTC. Amino acid sequence: CASSSPSSYEQYF. The chain employs TRBV7-2 and TRBJ2-7; D call uncertain. V was trimmed by 4 bases and J by 0 bases, leaving 7 bases between them. The CDR3 has 13 amino acids. Germline values: CDR1 SGHTA, CDR2 FQGNSA.

The CDR3 DNA reads TGTGCCAGCAGCTTCGGGACCTACGAGCAGTACTTC. Translation: CASSFGTYEQYF. This chain joins TRBV5-4 and TRBJ2-7, with D possibly TRBD2 on 5 matching bases. This CDR3 has 12 residues. Germline-derived CDR1 and CDR2 are SGHNT and YYREEE (reference sequence). The V gene lost 2 bases and the J gene lost 2 bases, with 5 bases spanning the gap.

The J gene is TRBJ1-2, the V gene TRBV27; TRBD1 matches at 7 bases. Germline CDR1 and CDR2: MNHEY and SMNVEV (reference sequence). Trimming took 0 bases from V and 10 from J; bases not matched to a gene: 8. The CDR3 covers 14 residues. The CDR3 region is CASSLSRDSTVYTF. In DNA form, the CDR3 reads TGTGCCAGCAGTTTATCCCGGGACAGTACCGTCTACACCTTC.

The CDR3 bases are TGTGCCAGCAGCTTTTTAAGAGGGGATGAGCAGTTCTTC. Amino acid sequence: CASSFLRGDEQFF. The chain couples TRBV7-3 to TRBJ2-1; either TRBD1 or TRBD2 may supply D (5 bases each). Looked up from germline, CDR1 is SGHTA and CDR2 is FQGTGA. This CDR3 comprises 13 residues. V was clipped by 3 bases and J by 8 bases, with 11 bases between them.

The V and J genes are TRBV27 and TRBJ2-5; no clear D. The V and J ends lost 5 bases and 7 bases respectively, with 17 bases between them. From germline, CDR1 is MNHEY and CDR2 SMNVEV (reference sequence). This CDR3 comprises 14 residues. The DNA for the CDR3 is TGTGCCAGCAGTCCCGGTACGGTATCCGTGACCCAGTACTTC. Protein: CASSPGTVSVTQYF.

V and J are TRBV28 and TRBJ1-4; the match to TRBD1 covers 12 bases. Trimming cost V 3 bases and J 7 bases; bases outside gene matches: 3. The length of the CDR3 is 15 residues. The germline CDR1 and CDR2 sequences are MDHEN and SYDVKM. CDR3 in amino acids: CASSFPGQGAEKLFF. CDR3 bases: TGTGCCAGCAGTTTCCCGGGACAGGGGGCTGAAAAACTGTTTTTT.

The chain links TRBV7-2 to TRBJ2-5; unclear D gene. CDR3 length equals 13 residues. Germline loops: CDR1 SGHTA, CDR2 FQGNSA. V shed 3 bases and J shed 10 bases, with 15 bases lying between them. The CDR3 region is CASSFGWRRLQYF. The CDR3 nucleotides read TGTGCCAGCAGCTTCGGGTGGCGCCGTCTCCAGTACTTC. Full variable domain (remainder filled in from reference TRBV7-2 and TRBJ2-5): GAGVSQSPSNKVTEKGKDVELRCDPISGHTALYWYRQSLGQGLEFLIYFQGNSAPDKSGLPSDRFSAERTGGSVSTLTIQRTQQEDSAVYLCASSFGWRRLQYFGPGTRLLVL.

The chain joins TRBV5-1 to TRBJ1-1, with a weak D call TRBD1 (5 bases). Trimming stripped 7 bases from V and 0 bases from J, with 10 bases between. The CDR3 spans 13 residues. Germline V gives CDR1 SGHRS, CDR2 YFSETQ. Here the CDR3 DNA reads TGCGCCAGCCACGGAGGGGTGAACACTGAAGCTTTCTTT. This gives the protein CASHGGVNTEAFF.

The chain joins TRBV7-2 to TRBJ2-3; D gene unclear. V lost 5 bases and J lost 2, with 14 bases in between. CDR3 length: 15 residues. The germline CDR1 and CDR2 sequences are SGHTA and FQGNSA. The CDR3 DNA reads TGTGCCAGCAGCCACCGATCCCCCGTCACAGATACGCAGTATTTT. This encodes CASSHRSPVTDTQYF.

This rearrangement joins TRBV11-2 to TRBJ1-1, with D uncertain. There are 13 residues in the CDR3. Germline assignment: CDR1 SGHAT and CDR2 FQNNGV. Trimming shortened V by 1 base and J by 7 bases, and 10 bases separated the two germline ends. The CDR3 DNA follows: TGTGCCAGCAGCTTAGTGGGAGGTTTTGAAGCTTTCTTT. Its translation: CASSLVGGFEAFF.

The rearrangement links TRBV5-1 to TRBJ2-1, with 9 bases matching TRBD2. Germline trimming cut 0 bases from V and 9 bases from J; bases unmatched to any gene: 4. This CDR3 has 14 residues. Germline V gene sequence: CDR1 SGHRS, CDR2 YFSETQ. The CDR3 region is CASSLVAGAGEQFF. As DNA, the CDR3 is TGCGCCAGCAGCTTGGTAGCGGGGGCGGGTGAGCAGTTCTTC.

The rearrangement uses TRBV10-3 and TRBJ2-7; TRBD2 matches 8 bases. The V gene's germline CDR1 is ENHRY and CDR2 SYGVKD. The V gene end was trimmed by 2 bases and the J gene end by 6 bases; junction bases not matched to a gene: 3. The CDR3 consists of 13 residues. CDR3 in DNA: TGTGCCATCAGTGAGGGACTAGCTGGCGAGCAGTACTTC. Translated: CAISEGLAGEQYF.